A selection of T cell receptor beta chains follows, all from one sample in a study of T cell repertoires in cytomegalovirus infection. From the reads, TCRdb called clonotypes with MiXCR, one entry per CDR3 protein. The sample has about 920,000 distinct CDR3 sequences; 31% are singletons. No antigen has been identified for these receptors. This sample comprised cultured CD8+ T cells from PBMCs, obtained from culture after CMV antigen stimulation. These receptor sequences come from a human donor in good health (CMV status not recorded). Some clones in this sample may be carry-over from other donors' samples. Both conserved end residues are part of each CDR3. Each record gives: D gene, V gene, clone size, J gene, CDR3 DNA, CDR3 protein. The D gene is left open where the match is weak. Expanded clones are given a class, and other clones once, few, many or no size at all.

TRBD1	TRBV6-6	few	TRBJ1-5	TGTGCCAGCAGTTACTATGACAGGGAGGATCAGCCCCAGCATTTT	CASSYYDREDQPQHF
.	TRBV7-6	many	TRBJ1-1	TGTGCCAGCAGCTTAGTCCAGGGAATGAACACTGAAGCTTTCTTT	CASSLVQGMNTEAFF
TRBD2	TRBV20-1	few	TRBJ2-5	TGCAGTGCTAGAGACCCCGGAGGACTAGCCCCAGAGACCCAGTACTTC	CSARDPGGLAPETQYF
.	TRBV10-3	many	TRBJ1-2	TGTGCCATCACCCGGCAGACGGGGGGCAACTATGGCTACACCTTC	CAITRQTGGNYGYTF
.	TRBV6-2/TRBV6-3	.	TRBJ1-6	TGTGCCAGCGGGAGCTTGGGCCCTTCACCCCTCCACTTT	CASGSLGPSPLHF
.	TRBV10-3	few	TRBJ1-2	TGTGCCATCCTTGAGGACAGCTATGGCTACACCTTC	CAILEDSYGYTF
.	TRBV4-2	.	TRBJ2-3	TGTGCCAGCAGCCTCCGTCGGAGCACAAGAGTGACAGATACGCAGTATTTT	CASSLRRSTRVTDTQYF
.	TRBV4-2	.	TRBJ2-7	TGTGCCAGCAGCCAGCCCGGGATTCCTAGCTCCTACGAGCAGTACTTC	CASSQPGIPSSYEQYF
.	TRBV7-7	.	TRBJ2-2	TGTGCTAGCAGCTCTGCCTTGGACAGACTAGGAAGCCGGGAGCTGTTTTTT	CASSSALDRLGSRELFF
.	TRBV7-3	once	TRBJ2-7	TGTGCCAGCAGCTACCGGGACGAAGGGATCTACGAGCAGTGCTTC	CASSYRDEGIYEQCF
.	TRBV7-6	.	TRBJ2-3	TGTGCCAGCAGCTTAACTGGGGGTCCCAGGCGTGAGCAGTATTTT	CASSLTGGPRREQYF
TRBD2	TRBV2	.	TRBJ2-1	TGTGCCAGCAGTGACTGGGGCGGGGGGACGGGGGGCAATGAGCAGTTCTTC	CASSDWGGGTGGNEQFF
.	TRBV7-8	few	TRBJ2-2	TGTGCCAGCAGCTTCCTCGGGGGGCAGTTCCTTACCGGGGAGCTGTTTTTT	CASSFLGGQFLTGELFF
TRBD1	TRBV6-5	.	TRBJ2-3	TGTGCCAGCAAACCGGGGCAGGGGGATCGGAATACGCAGTATTTT	CASKPGQGDRNTQYF
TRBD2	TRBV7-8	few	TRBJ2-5	TGTGCCAGCAGCTTAGCATCTAGCGGGGGAGGAGACGAGACCCAGTACTTC	CASSLASSGGGDETQYF
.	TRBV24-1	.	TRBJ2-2	TGTGCCACCAGTGAGCCAGGGGTCGGCGGGGAGCTGTTTTTT	CATSEPGVGGELFF
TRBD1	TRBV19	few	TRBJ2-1	TGTGCCAGCGGGACAGGGGGCGCCAGCCGTGTCTACAATGAGCAGTTCTTC	CASGTGGASRVYNEQFF
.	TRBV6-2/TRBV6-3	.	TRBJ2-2	TGTGCCGGCAGCTTACTGGGACAGAACACCGGGGAGCTGTTTTTT	CAGSLLGQNTGELFF
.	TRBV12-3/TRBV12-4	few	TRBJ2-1	TGTGCCAGCAGTTTGGCGGGGTGGCGGGACGATCCCTACAATGAGCAGTTCTTC	CASSLAGWRDDPYNEQFF
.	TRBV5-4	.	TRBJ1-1	TGTGCCAGCAGCCCTAGGTGGAGGGGGTACTCCTACACTGAAGCTTTCTTT	CASSPRWRGYSYTEAFF
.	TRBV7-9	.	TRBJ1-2	TGTGCCAGCAGCTTTTATAGGGACCCCTATGGCTACACCTTC	CASSFYRDPYGYTF
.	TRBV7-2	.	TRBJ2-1	TGTGCCAGCAGATTAGTGGAACGGAGCTCCTACAATGAGCAGTTCTTC	CASRLVERSSYNEQFF
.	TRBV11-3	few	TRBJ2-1	TGTGCCAGCAGCCCCCCCACCAGGGCCTACAATGAGCAGTTCTTC	CASSPPTRAYNEQFF
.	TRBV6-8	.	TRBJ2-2	TGTGCCAGCAGTTACTGGGGGGCCTCGAACACCGGGGAGCTGTTTTTT	CASSYWGASNTGELFF
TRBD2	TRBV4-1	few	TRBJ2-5	TGCGCCAGCAGCCAGCCGGGAGGAGAAGAGACCCAGTACTTC	CASSQPGGEETQYF
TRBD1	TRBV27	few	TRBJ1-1	TGTGCCAGCAGCCCCCTTCGGACAGGGGTCGGGAACACTGAAGCTTTCTTT	CASSPLRTGVGNTEAFF
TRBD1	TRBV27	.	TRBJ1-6	TGTGCCAGCAGTCCCGGGACAGGGATAGGTTCACCCCTCCACTTT	CASSPGTGIGSPLHF
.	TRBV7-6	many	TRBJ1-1	TGTGCCAGTATTGGGGGGAACACTGAAGCTTTCTTT	CASIGGNTEAFF
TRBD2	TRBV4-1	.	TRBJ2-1	TGCGCCAGCAGCCTATACGGGGGGGCATGGAATGAGCAGTTCTTC	CASSLYGGAWNEQFF
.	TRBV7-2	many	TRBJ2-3	TGTGCCAGCAGCTTGGGGGCTACAAGCACAGATACGCAGTATTTT	CASSLGATSTDTQYF
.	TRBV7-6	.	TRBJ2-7	TGTGCCAGCAGCTTAGAGGACGCAGGGAACTACGAGCAGTACTTC	CASSLEDAGNYEQYF